The 12 T cell receptor beta chains presented below share a single source sample, sequenced in a study of blood T cell repertoires in COVID-19. TCRdb keeps only in-frame clones here, not all; method: immunoSEQ multiplex PCR. The sample contains roughly 670,000 clones, just under 90% of which appear only once. Specimen: peripheral blood. These receptors came from a woman under 30 with acute or convalescent COVID-19.

The genes are TRBV6-2 or TRBV6-3 and TRBJ1-5; no firm D call. Germline CDR1 MNHEY, CDR2 SVGEGT. The CDR3 loop spans 16 amino acids. V lost 7 bases and J lost 2, with 18 bases in between. This CDR3 reads CASNPWGGMGNQPQHF. The CDR3 bases are TGTGCCAGCAACCCCTGGGGAGGGATGGGCAATCAGCCCCAGCATTTT.

This clone was recorded once. Other DNA sequences in this specimen translate into the identical CDR3. The V gene is TRBV19, the J gene TRBJ1-2; D remains unclear. The germline V gene encodes CDR1 LNHDA and CDR2 SQIVND (reference sequence). This CDR3 region has 12 residues. The V end lost 1 base, the J end lost 4 bases, and 4 bases lay between the germline ends. DNA of the CDR3: TGTGCCAGTAGTATAGCAGGCTATGGCTACACCTTC. It codes for CASSIAGYGYTF.

The chain recombines TRBV10-1 with TRBJ2-7; possibly TRBD2 for D (5 bases). The CDR3 sequence is 14 residues long. Germline CDR1 and CDR2: WNHNN and SYGVQD (reference sequence). V gave up 10 bases and J gave up 3 bases, with 19 bases separating them. The CDR3 loop is CANYRNRLLYEQYF. DNA for the CDR3: TGCGCCAACTACAGAAACCGACTACTCTACGAGCAGTACTTC.

The J gene is TRBJ2-7, the V gene TRBV14; the D is unclear. CDR3 length: 14 amino acids. The V end was cut by 3 bases, the J end by 2 bases, with 11 bases between. Germline loops: CDR1 SGHDN, CDR2 FVKESK. The CDR3 is CASSQPQAPYEQYF. The CDR3 DNA sequence: TGTGCCAGCAGCCAGCCCCAAGCTCCCTACGAGCAGTACTTC.

Concerning this clone itself: Within the sample, other DNA sequences also encode this same CDR3. The V call is TRBV18, the J call TRBJ1-5; D call uncertain. V was clipped by 3 bases and J by 6 bases, with 6 bases between them. CDR1 is KGHSH and CDR2 is LQKENI in the germline V gene. This CDR3 region has 12 residues. CDR3 sequence reads: CASSPSGQPQHF. The CDR3 nucleotides are TGTGCCAGCTCACCTTCAGGTCAGCCCCAGCATTTT.

The chain uses TRBV3-1 (or the pseudogene TRBV3-2) and TRBJ2-4, with D possibly TRBD2 on 6 matching bases. Per the germline V gene, CDR1 is LGHDT and CDR2 is YNNKEL (reference sequence). This CDR3 has 17 amino acids. The V and J ends lost 1 base and 0 bases respectively, with 13 bases between them. As DNA, the CDR3 is TGTGCCAGCAGCCAAGGGGGGGTTTCCAAAGCCAAAAACATTCAGTACTTC. It specifies CASSQGGVSKAKNIQYF.

The rearrangement links TRBV6-5 to TRBJ2-2; 8 bases are shared with TRBD2. The V and J ends lost 6 bases and 4 bases, in that order; junction bases with no gene match: 7. The CDR3 consists of 15 residues. Germline V gene sequence: CDR1 MNHEY, CDR2 SVGAGI. CDR3 residues: CASRSSGSPTGELFF. DNA for the CDR3: TGTGCCAGCAGATCGAGCGGGAGCCCCACCGGGGAGCTGTTTTTT.

The chain couples TRBV10-3 to TRBJ2-3; 8 bases fit TRBD2. The CDR3 totals 15 residues. Germline V CDR1 and CDR2: ENHRY, SYGVKD. With 7 bases clipped from V and 3 bases from J, the junction kept 9 bases outside the gene matches. The CDR3 nucleotides read TGTGCCATCAAAGGCGGACTAGCCGCTACAGATACGCAGTATTTT. Its translation is CAIKGGLAATDTQYF.

The V and J genes are TRBV19 and TRBJ1-6; D is perhaps TRBD1 (6 bases). The germline gives CDR1 LNHDA, CDR2 SQIVND (reference sequence). The V end was cut by 5 bases, the J end by 4 bases, with 15 bases between. The CDR3 has 16 amino acids. CDR3 DNA sequence: TGTGCCAGTAGTGACGAGGGGGTTGGTTATAATTCACCCCTCCACTTT. It is translated as CASSDEGVGYNSPLHF.

The chain joins TRBV30 to TRBJ2-3; possibly TRBD2 for D (6 bases). The CDR3 has 13 amino acids. Trimming removed 0 bases from V and 3 bases from J, with 7 bases in between. The V gene's germline CDR1 is GTSNPN and CDR2 SVGIG (reference sequence). This CDR3 is CAWSVLATDTQYF. CDR3 DNA sequence: TGTGCCTGGAGTGTCCTAGCGACAGATACGCAGTATTTT. Together with reference TRBV30 and TRBJ2-3, the CDR3 gives the full variable domain: SQTIHQWPATLVQPVGSPLSLECTVEGTSNPNLYWYRQAAGRGLQLLFYSVGIGQISSEVPQNLSASRPQDRQFILSSKKLLLSDSGFYLCAWSVLATDTQYFGPGTRLTVL.

J is TRBJ2-7 and V is TRBV4-3; D perhaps matches TRBD2 (6 bases). CDR3 size: 13 residues. Trimming shortened V by 4 bases and J by 2 bases, and 9 bases separated the two germline ends. Germline CDR1 LGHNA, CDR2 YSLEER. CDR3 amino acids: CASSLGGTYEQYF. The CDR3 nucleotides read TGCGCCAGCAGCCTCGGCGGGACCTACGAGCAGTACTTC.

This rearrangement joins TRBV30 to TRBJ1-1; TRBD1 is a possible D gene (5 bases). V lost 2 bases and J lost 2, with 9 bases in between. Germline V gene lookup returns CDR1 GTSNPN and CDR2 SVGIG (reference sequence). The CDR3 is 13 amino acids. CDR3 sequence reads: CAWSFGGNTEAFF. The CDR3 DNA reads TGTGCCTGGAGTTTCGGGGGAAACACTGAAGCTTTCTTT.